A single sample is the source of the 10 T cell receptor beta chains below, sequenced in a study of blood T cells in healthy people across ages. Using a J-beta primer mix together with a sample-barcoded 5' primer, a second PCR was run for roughly 7 to 12 cycles. Each CDR3 protein gets one entry after TCRdb re-called the 5' RACE reads with MiXCR. This sample has about 760,000 distinct CDR3 sequences, with 20% to 30% found just once. These data also featured in a second study, about T cells of mothers and their children.

The sequencing sample was made of blood. These receptors all come from a boy aged 5-17 years in good health.

In its sample, this clonotype was seen many times. The J gene is TRBJ2-7, the V gene TRBV7-8; D not resolved. V lost 4 bases and J 5 bases, leaving 12 bases between the germline ends. The length of the CDR3 is 13 residues. Germline values: CDR1 SGHVS, CDR2 FQNEAQ. CDR3 amino acids: CASSSRTLNEQYF. In nucleotides, the CDR3 is TGTGCCAGCAGCTCACGGACCCTAAACGAGCAGTACTTC.

This clonotype has more than one count but fewer than ten. The chain links TRBV12-3 or TRBV12-4 to TRBJ2-1, with D tentatively TRBD1 (6 bases). The J call may be mistaken, given a closer DNA end match to TRBJ2-5. This CDR3 contains 15 residues. CDR3: CASRPSYREQETQYF. The CDR3 DNA reads TGTGCCAGCAGACCCTCCTACAGGGAGCAAGAGACCCAGTACTTC.

The CDR3 DNA follows: TGCAGTGCTAGAGCGGGGCTTAATGAGCAGTTCTTC. It is translated as CSARAGLNEQFF. The J gene is TRBJ2-1, the V gene TRBV20-1; possibly TRBD1 or TRBD2 for D (5 bases each). The CDR3 has 12 residues. Germline assignment: CDR1 DFQATT and CDR2 SNEGSKA (reference sequence). V was shortened by 1 base and J by 7 bases, with 8 bases between the two germline ends.

In this sample, this clonotype turned up a few times. This chain joins TRBV24-1 and TRBJ2-1; 9 bases agree with TRBD2. CDR3 length equals 15 residues. Trimming removed 1 base from V and 6 bases from J; junction bases left unmatched: 3. CDR1 and CDR2 from the germline V gene are KGHDR and SFDVKD. The CDR3: CATSDFSGGINEQFF. As DNA, the CDR3 is TGTGCCACCAGTGATTTTAGCGGGGGTATCAATGAGCAGTTCTTC.

The chain joins TRBV12-3 or TRBV12-4 to TRBJ2-5; D remains unclear. With the DNA end fitting TRBJ2-1 better, the J assignment may be wrong. The CDR3 covers 13 residues. The CDR3 DNA is TGTGCCAGCAGGGTAGAGATTTTCAATGAGCAGTTCTTC. Encoded protein: CASRVEIFNEQFF.

This clonotype showed up just once. The chain is built from TRBV19 and TRBJ2-3, with 9 bases matching TRBD1. The germline V gene encodes CDR1 LNHDA and CDR2 SQIVND (reference sequence). The CDR3 is 15 residues long. J gave up 10 bases and V 3 bases, and 11 bases lay outside the gene matches. The CDR3 region has the DNA TGTGCCAGTAGTATTATGGGACAGGGCCCCTCGGCGCAGTATTTT. Amino acid sequence: CASSIMGQGPSAQYF.

The table lists this clonotype with a few counts. This rearrangement joins TRBV3-1 to TRBJ2-5; D is uncertain. Trimming removed 0 bases at V and 0 bases at J, with 8 bases between. CDR1 and CDR2 from the germline V gene are LGHDT and YNNKEL (reference sequence). The CDR3 has 15 amino acids. In DNA form, the CDR3 reads TGTGCCAGCAGCCAAGATCGAGTATACCAAGAGACCCAGTACTTC. Residues: CASSQDRVYQETQYF.

The chain carries TRBV6-1 and TRBJ1-5; TRBD1 matches 10 bases. Germline V gene data show CDR1 as MNHNS and CDR2 as SASEGT. Trimming removed 6 bases from V and 4 bases from J; junction bases left unmatched: 6. The CDR3 spans 15 residues. The CDR3 region is CASRPGQGGNQPQHF. CDR3 bases: TGTGCCAGCAGGCCCGGACAGGGGGGAAATCAGCCCCAGCATTTT.

This clonotype was seen only a few times. The chain joins TRBV15 to TRBJ2-5, with D possibly being TRBD1 or TRBD2 (5 bases each). The better agreement between TRBJ2-1 and the DNA end casts doubt on the J call. The CDR3 consists of 16 residues. CDR1 and CDR2 from the germline V gene are LNHNV and YYDKDF (reference sequence). The CDR3 region has the DNA TGTGCCACCAGCAGAGGTGGGGGAGTAGGGTTCTATGAGCAGTTCTTC. Translation gives CATSRGGGVGFYEQFF.

The rearrangement joins TRBV29-1 to TRBJ1-2; no clear D. The CDR3 extends over 15 amino acids. Trimming removed 3 bases at V and 5 bases at J, with 19 bases between. Per germline, CDR1 SQVTM and CDR2 ANQGSEA. The CDR3 spells CSVDGRLQDRYGYTF. DNA for the CDR3: TGCAGCGTTGACGGGCGCCTCCAGGATCGGTATGGCTACACCTTC.